The 7 T cell receptor beta chains below were found in one sample sequenced in a study of cytomegalovirus exposure and HLA in healthy donors. Primers: 60 Vbeta forward and 13 Jbeta reverse. This table comes from immunoSEQ multiplex PCR, and its TCRdb copy is limited to in-frame clones, with some not included. The repertoire holds 150,000 to 200,000 clones, with around 81% as singletons. Sequenced sample: PBMCs. These TCRs come from a woman aged 18-29 years in good health and CMV-seropositive.

This chain joins TRBV2 and TRBJ2-5, with 7 bases that match TRBD1. The assigned J gene may be wrong: the sequence end matches TRBJ2-7 better. CDR3 length: 12 amino acids. Per the germline V gene, CDR1 is SNHLY and CDR2 is FYNNEI. CDR3 loop: CASSGGGHEQYF. The CDR3 region has the DNA TGTGCCAGCAGTGGAGGGGGCCACGAGCAGTACTTC.

This clone was counted a few times. This chain links TRBV4-2 with TRBJ2-2, with TRBD2 matching 10 bases. The length of the CDR3 is 16 residues. Germline CDR1 and CDR2: LGHNA and YNFKEQ. The V gene end was trimmed by 2 bases and the J gene end by 7 bases; junction bases not matched to a gene: 7. For the CDR3, the DNA is TGTGCCAGCAGCCAAACCAGCGGGGGGGCCGGCGGGGAGCTGTTTTTT. It encodes CASSQTSGGAGGELFF.

The rearrangement links TRBV11-1 to TRBJ1-2; D is ambiguous. The germline gives CDR1 SGHAT, CDR2 FQDESV (reference sequence). V was clipped by 1 base and J by 3 bases, with 6 bases between them. This CDR3 contains 13 residues. The CDR3 coding sequence is TGTGCCAGCAGCTTAGACAGCTACTATGGCTACACCTTC. Amino acids: CASSLDSYYGYTF.

The V call is TRBV16, the J call TRBJ2-7; 7 bases are a match to TRBD1. The V gene's germline CDR1 is KGHSY and CDR2 FQNENV. This CDR3 comprises 15 residues. The V and J ends lost 4 bases and 6 bases, in that order; junction bases with no gene match: 12. This CDR3 is CASSPTRGLSSEQYF. The CDR3 DNA is TGTGCCAGCAGCCCCACGAGGGGGCTCAGTAGCGAGCAGTACTTC.

V is TRBV9 and J is TRBJ1-2; D remains unclear. Germline loops: CDR1 SGDLS, CDR2 YYNGEE. CDR3 length equals 14 residues. V was trimmed by 4 bases and J by 1 base, leaving 11 bases between them. The CDR3: CASSPSPVNYGYTF. The CDR3 DNA reads TGTGCCAGCAGCCCCTCGCCGGTTAACTATGGCTACACCTTC.

The chain carries TRBV10-1 and TRBJ2-3; the D gene is possibly TRBD2 (5 bases). The CDR3 is 11 amino acids. Looked up from germline, CDR1 is WNHNN and CDR2 is SYGVQD (reference sequence). Between the trimmed V and J ends, which lost 3 bases and 8 bases, there was a span of 6 bases. The CDR3 protein is CASSDEGTQYF. DNA for the CDR3: TGCGCCAGCAGTGATGAGGGTACGCAGTATTTT.

V gene TRBV19 combines with J gene TRBJ1-5, with 9 nucleotides matching TRBD1. The CDR3 is 15 residues long. Looked up from germline, CDR1 is LNHDA and CDR2 is SQIVND (reference sequence). Trimming removed 4 bases from V and 2 bases from J; junction bases left unmatched: 3. The CDR3 loop reads CASSTWDRGNQPQHF. CDR3 nucleotide sequence: TGTGCCAGTAGTACTTGGGACAGGGGCAATCAGCCCCAGCATTTT.